This T cell receptor beta chain emerged from a study of CD8+CD57+ T cells in acquired aplastic anemia. Study background: Sorting CD4+ and CD8+ cells gave DNA averaging approximately 3 ug.

Patients chosen for sequencing had shown CD8+CD57+ cell expansion by flow cytometry. There are 15 residues in the CDR3. Germline V gene sequence: CDR1 SGHRS, CDR2 YFSETQ. V lost 0 bases and J 1 base, leaving 10 bases between the germline ends. Only a few counts were recorded for this clonotype. Investigators profiled TCR beta VDJ and CDR3 from genomic DNA template. TCRdb re-analysed the reads in MiXCR, keeping a single row per CDR3 protein. Among around 180,000 distinct CDR3 sequences listed, 48% were seen once. The sample comprised sorted CD4+, CD8+, or CD8+CD57+ T cells (not recorded which) from PBMCs. The receptor was derived from a human donor with aplastic anemia. The chain has TRBV5-1 and TRBJ2-5; TRBD2 might be the D (6 bases). This CDR3 is CASSLGTTTQETQYF. In DNA, the CDR3 is TGCGCCAGCAGCTTGGGGACTACCACCCAAGAGACCCAGTACTTC.